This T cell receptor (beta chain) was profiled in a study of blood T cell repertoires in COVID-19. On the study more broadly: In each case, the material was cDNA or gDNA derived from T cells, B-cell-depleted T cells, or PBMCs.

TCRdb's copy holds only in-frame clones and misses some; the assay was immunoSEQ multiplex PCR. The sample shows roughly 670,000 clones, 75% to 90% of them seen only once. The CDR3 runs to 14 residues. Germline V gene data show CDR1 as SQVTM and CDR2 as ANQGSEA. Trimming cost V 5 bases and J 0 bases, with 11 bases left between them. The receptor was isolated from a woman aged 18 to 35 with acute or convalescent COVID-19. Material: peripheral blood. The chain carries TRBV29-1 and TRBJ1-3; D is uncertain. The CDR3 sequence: CSVYGGNSGNTIYF. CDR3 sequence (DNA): TGCAGCGTTTATGGCGGGAACTCTGGAAACACCATATATTTT.